This TCR beta chain is from a study of cytomegalovirus exposure and HLA in healthy donors. Study-level findings and limits: Looking again later, the authors saw that most CMV-associated TCR beta chains seemed HLA-restricted. It was 150 to 200 TCR beta chains that were listed as cytomegalovirus-associated. Earlier analysis yielded a pattern in which most TCR beta V segments were productive about 87% or about 30% of the time. Some segments of the V type, notably TRBV6-2 and TRBV6-3, were excluded as indistinguishable.

Per the germline V gene, CDR1 is SGHVS and CDR2 is FNYEAQ. The CDR3 totals 16 residues. Researchers ran the PCR with 60 Vbeta and 13 Jbeta primers. TCRdb's table, derived via immunoSEQ multiplex PCR, lists solely in-frame clones and lacks some. Altogether about 140,000 clones are present, more than 70% being singletons, with the ten largest covering over 3%. With respect to this clone: What it recognizes is unknown. Germline is not matched at one junction end, which may reflect a read error.

V gene TRBV7-6 combines with J gene TRBJ2-1; 7 bases match TRBD1. The clonotype comes from a man aged 40-55 years in good health and CMV-seronegative. The specimen was PBMCs. The CDR3 nucleotides read TGTGCCGGCAGCTCGGGACAGTTAACGCATTACAATGAGCAGTTCTTC. Protein: CAGSSGQLTHYNEQFF.